A selection of T cell receptor beta chains follows, all from one sample in a study of regulatory T cells in long-lasting Graves disease. TCRdb itself ran the multiplex PCR reads through MiXCR, one entry per CDR3 protein. The profile shows a few hundred thousand distinct CDR3 sequences, roughly 12% of them singletons. These records were also assigned to another study, of T cells in Graves' hyperthyroidism and ophthalmopathy.

The sequencing used peripheral blood mononuclear cells (PBMCs), collected at new diagnosis, from a patient treated with antithyroid drugs. The receptors were gathered from a woman younger than 35 with Graves disease. CDR3s leave out the opening cysteine and the closing phenylalanine or tryptophan. The order of the fields is D gene, J gene, V gene, CDR3 length, CDR3 protein. A D gene is named only where the DNA matches it firmly.

D: .; J: TRBJ2-2; V: TRBV28; length: 10; CDR3: ASRASPGELF
D: .; J: TRBJ1-6; V: TRBV6-2/TRBV6-3; length: 15; CDR3: ASSYVGGQVRSSPLH
D: TRBD1; J: TRBJ1-4; V: TRBV20-1; length: 14; CDR3: SAVDRVPRREEKLF
D: .; J: TRBJ2-1; V: TRBV12-3/TRBV12-4; length: 14; CDR3: ASSPPRLVGYNEQF
D: .; J: TRBJ2-3; V: TRBV4-1; length: 14; CDR3: ASSQVGEGLGDTQY
D: .; J: TRBJ1-6; V: TRBV9; length: 14; CDR3: ASSSAGSSYNSPLH
D: TRBD1; J: TRBJ2-3; V: TRBV6-1; length: 12; CDR3: ASKTGGLTDTQY
D: .; J: TRBJ2-5; V: TRBV2; length: 12; CDR3: ASLGYGYQETQY
D: TRBD2; J: TRBJ2-5; V: TRBV4-1; length: 13; CDR3: ASSPGAGGRETQY
D: .; J: TRBJ1-2; V: TRBV28; length: 17; CDR3: ASSWGAGRDPGGGSGYT
D: TRBD2; J: TRBJ2-7; V: TRBV28; length: 12; CDR3: ASSLRESSYEQY